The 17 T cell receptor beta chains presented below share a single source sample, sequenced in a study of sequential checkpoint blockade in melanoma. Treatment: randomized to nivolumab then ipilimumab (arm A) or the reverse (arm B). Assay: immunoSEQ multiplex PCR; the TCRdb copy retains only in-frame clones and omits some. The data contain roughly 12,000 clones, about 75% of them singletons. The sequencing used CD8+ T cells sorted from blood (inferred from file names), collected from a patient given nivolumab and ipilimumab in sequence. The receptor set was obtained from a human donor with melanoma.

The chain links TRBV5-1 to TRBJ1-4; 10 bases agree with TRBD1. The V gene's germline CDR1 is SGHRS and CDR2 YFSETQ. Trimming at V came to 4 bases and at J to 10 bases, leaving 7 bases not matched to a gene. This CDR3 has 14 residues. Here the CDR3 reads CASSLDRGGTKLFF. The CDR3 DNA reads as TGCGCCAGCAGCCTGGACAGGGGGGGAACAAAACTGTTTTTT.

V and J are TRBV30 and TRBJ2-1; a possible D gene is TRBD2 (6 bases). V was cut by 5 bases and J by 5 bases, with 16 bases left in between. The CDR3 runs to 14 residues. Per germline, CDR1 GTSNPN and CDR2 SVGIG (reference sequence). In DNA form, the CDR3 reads TGTGCCTGGGATCTTATAACGGGAGACAATGAGCAGTTCTTC. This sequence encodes CAWDLITGDNEQFF.

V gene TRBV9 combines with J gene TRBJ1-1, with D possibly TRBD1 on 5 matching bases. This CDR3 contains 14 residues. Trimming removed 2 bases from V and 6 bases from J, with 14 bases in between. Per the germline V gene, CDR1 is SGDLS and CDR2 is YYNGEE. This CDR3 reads CASSVSTGESEAFF. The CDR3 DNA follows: TGTGCCAGCAGCGTGTCGACGGGGGAGTCTGAAGCTTTCTTT. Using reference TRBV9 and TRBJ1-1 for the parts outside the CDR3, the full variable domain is DSGVTQTPKHLITATGQRVTLRCSPRSGDLSVYWYQQSLDQGLQFLIQYYNGEERAKGNILERFSAQQFPDLHSELNLSSLELGDSALYFCASSVSTGESEAFFGQGTRLTVV.

The CDR3 region is CSVVGGTGGAEQYF. The CDR3 DNA follows: TGCAGCGTCGTAGGAGGGACAGGGGGTGCCGAGCAGTACTTC. The chain joins TRBV29-1 to TRBJ2-7, with TRBD1 identical over 11 bases. V shed 6 bases, J shed 6 bases, and the junction held 10 bases outside the gene matches. CDR1 is SQVTM, CDR2 ANQGSEA, per germline. The CDR3 is made up of 14 amino acids.

This CDR3 is CASSIQGANGYTF. The CDR3 bases are TGTGCCAGTAGTATCCAGGGGGCTAATGGCTACACCTTC. The V call is TRBV19, the J call TRBJ1-2, with TRBD1 identical over 8 bases. CDR3 length: 13 residues. Trimming removed 3 bases from V and 6 bases from J; junction bases left unmatched: 3. Germline V gene sequence: CDR1 LNHDA, CDR2 SQIVND (reference sequence).

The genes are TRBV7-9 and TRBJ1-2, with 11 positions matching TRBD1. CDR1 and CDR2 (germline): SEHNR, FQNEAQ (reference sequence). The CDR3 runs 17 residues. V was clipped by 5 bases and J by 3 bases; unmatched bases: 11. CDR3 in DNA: TGTGCCAGCAGCCCAAGGACAGGGGGCGCGGTTGACTATGGCTACACCTTC. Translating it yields CASSPRTGGAVDYGYTF.

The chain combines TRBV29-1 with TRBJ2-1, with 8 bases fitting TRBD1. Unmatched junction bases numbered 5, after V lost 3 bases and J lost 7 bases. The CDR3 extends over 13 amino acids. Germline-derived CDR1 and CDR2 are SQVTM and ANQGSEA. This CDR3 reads CSVEDRVVNEQFF. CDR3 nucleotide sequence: TGCAGCGTTGAGGACAGGGTAGTAAATGAGCAGTTCTTC.

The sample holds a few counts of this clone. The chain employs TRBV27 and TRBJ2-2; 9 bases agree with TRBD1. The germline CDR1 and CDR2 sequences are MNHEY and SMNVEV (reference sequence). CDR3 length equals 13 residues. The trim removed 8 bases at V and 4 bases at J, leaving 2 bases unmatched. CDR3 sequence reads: CASHRGPTGELFF. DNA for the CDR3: TGTGCCAGCCACAGGGGGCCCACCGGGGAGCTGTTTTTT.

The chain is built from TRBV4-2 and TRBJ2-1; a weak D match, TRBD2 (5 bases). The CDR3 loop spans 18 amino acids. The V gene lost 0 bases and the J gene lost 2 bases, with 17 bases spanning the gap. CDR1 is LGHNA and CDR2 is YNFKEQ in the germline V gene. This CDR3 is CASSQDEAGATPYNEQFF. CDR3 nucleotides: TGTGCCAGCAGCCAAGATGAGGCGGGTGCCACTCCCTACAATGAGCAGTTCTTC.

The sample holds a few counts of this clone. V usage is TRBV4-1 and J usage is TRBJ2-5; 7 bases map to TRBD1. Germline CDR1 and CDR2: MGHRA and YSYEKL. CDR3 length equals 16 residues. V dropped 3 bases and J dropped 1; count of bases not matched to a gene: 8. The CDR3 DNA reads TGCGCCAGCAGCCAGGGAGTGGACAGGAGCCAAGAGACCCAGTACTTC. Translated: CASSQGVDRSQETQYF.

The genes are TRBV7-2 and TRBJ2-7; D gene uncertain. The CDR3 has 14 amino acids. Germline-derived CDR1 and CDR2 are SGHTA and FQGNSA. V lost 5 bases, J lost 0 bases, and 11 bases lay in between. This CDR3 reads CASSLDGDSYEQYF. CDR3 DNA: TGTGCCAGCAGCCTCGACGGAGACTCCTACGAGCAGTACTTC. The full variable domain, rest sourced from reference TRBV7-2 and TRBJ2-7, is GAGVSQSPSNKVTEKGKDVELRCDPISGHTALYWYRQSLGQGLEFLIYFQGNSAPDKSGLPSDRFSAERTGGSVSTLTIQRTQQEDSAVYLCASSLDGDSYEQYFGPGTRLTVT.

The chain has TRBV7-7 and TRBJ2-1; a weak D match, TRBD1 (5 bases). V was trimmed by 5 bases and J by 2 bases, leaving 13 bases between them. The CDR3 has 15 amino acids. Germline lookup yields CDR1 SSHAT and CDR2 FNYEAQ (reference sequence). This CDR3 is CASSPDISPYNEQFF. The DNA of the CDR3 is TGTGCCAGCAGCCCGGACATCTCCCCCTACAATGAGCAGTTCTTC.

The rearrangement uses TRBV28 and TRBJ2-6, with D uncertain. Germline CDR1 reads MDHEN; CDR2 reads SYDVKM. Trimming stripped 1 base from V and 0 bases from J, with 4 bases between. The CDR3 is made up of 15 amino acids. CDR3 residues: CASSLYSSGANVLTF. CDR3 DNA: TGTGCCAGCAGTTTATACAGCTCTGGGGCCAACGTCCTGACTTTC.

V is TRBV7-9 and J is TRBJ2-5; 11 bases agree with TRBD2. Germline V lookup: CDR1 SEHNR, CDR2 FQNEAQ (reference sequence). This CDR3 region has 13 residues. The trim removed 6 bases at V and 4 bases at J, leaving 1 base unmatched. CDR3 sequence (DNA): TGTGCCAGCAGACTAGCGGGAGCAGAGACCCAGTACTTC. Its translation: CASRLAGAETQYF. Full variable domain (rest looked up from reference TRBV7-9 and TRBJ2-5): DTGVSQNPRHKITKRGQNVTFRCDPISEHNRLYWYRQTLGQGPEFLTYFQNEAQLEKSRLLSDRFSAERPKGSFSTLEIQRTEQGDSAMYLCASRLAGAETQYFGPGTRLLVL.

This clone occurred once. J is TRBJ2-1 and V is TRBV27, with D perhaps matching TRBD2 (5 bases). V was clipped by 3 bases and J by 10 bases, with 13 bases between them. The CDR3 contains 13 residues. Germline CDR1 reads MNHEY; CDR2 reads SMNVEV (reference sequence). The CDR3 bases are TGTGCCAGCAGTTTTACCCTAGCTGGCGAGCAGTTCTTC. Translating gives CASSFTLAGEQFF.

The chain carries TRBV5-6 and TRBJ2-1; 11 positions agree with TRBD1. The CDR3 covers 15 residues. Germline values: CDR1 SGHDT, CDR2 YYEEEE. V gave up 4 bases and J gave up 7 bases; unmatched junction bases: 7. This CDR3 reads CASSRPGQGENEQFF. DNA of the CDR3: TGTGCCAGCAGCAGACCGGGACAGGGGGAGAATGAGCAGTTCTTC.

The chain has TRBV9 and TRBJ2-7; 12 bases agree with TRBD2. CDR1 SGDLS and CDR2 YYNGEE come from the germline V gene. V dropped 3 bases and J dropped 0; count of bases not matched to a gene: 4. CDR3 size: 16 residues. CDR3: CASSGGLAGNSYEQYF. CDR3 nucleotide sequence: TGTGCCAGCAGCGGAGGACTAGCGGGGAACTCCTACGAGCAGTACTTC.